These T cell receptor beta chains were read from a single sample in a study of shared clonotypes between healthy human individuals. The method was immunoSEQ multiplex PCR; TCRdb's version includes in-frame clones alone and lacks a portion of them. The profile shows more than 400,000 clones, 95% to 97% of them singletons. Sequenced sample: naive CD4+ T cells sorted from blood. Receptors originate from a woman between 25 and 40 years old in good health. Each CDR3 is given with its conserved first and last residue. D genes are given only for firm matches. Size is stated for part of the rows, as once, few or many counts, or as a class when the clone is expanded.

clone size: -
V gene: TRBV4-1
J gene: TRBJ2-3
D gene: TRBD2
CDR3 DNA: TGCGCCAGCAGCCAACCCTGGGGGGGGACTAGCGTCCAGAGGGCTACGCAGTATTTT
CDR3 protein: CASSQPWGGTSVQRATQYF

clone size: -
V gene: TRBV6-5
J gene: TRBJ2-2
D gene: -
CDR3 DNA: TGTGCCAGCAGTTCCATTACGAACACCGGGGAGCTGTTTTTT
CDR3 protein: CASSSITNTGELFF

clone size: -
V gene: TRBV30
J gene: TRBJ2-7
D gene: -
CDR3 DNA: TGTGCCTGGACCCTGGAGACATTCGGTCGGCAGTACTTC
CDR3 protein: CAWTLETFGRQYF

clone size: -
V gene: TRBV4-1
J gene: TRBJ2-7
D gene: TRBD1
CDR3 DNA: TGCGCCAGCAGCTATCCGGGACAGAGCTACGAGCAGTACTTC
CDR3 protein: CASSYPGQSYEQYF

clone size: -
V gene: TRBV18
J gene: TRBJ2-3
D gene: -
CDR3 DNA: TGTGCCAGCTCATGGACAGCGAGATCATATTCAGATACGCAGTATTTT
CDR3 protein: CASSWTARSYSDTQYF

clone size: -
V gene: TRBV28
J gene: TRBJ1-2
D gene: TRBD1
CDR3 DNA: TGTGCCAGCAGCCGACTAGGGACAGGAGTTCATGGCTACACCTTC
CDR3 protein: CASSRLGTGVHGYTF

clone size: -
V gene: TRBV5-1
J gene: TRBJ2-7
D gene: -
CDR3 DNA: TGCGCCAGCAGCTTGACGCCACTACCGGACGAGCAGTACTTC
CDR3 protein: CASSLTPLPDEQYF

clone size: few
V gene: TRBV6-4
J gene: TRBJ1-5
D gene: -
CDR3 DNA: TGTGCCAGCAGCTGGCAGAGCAATCAGCCCCAGCATTTT
CDR3 protein: CASSWQSNQPQHF

clone size: -
V gene: TRBV27
J gene: TRBJ1-6
D gene: -
CDR3 DNA: TGTGCCAGCAGTTTACGGGACCTGGGGAATTCACCCCTCCACTTT
CDR3 protein: CASSLRDLGNSPLHF

clone size: -
V gene: TRBV9
J gene: TRBJ2-7
D gene: TRBD1
CDR3 DNA: TGTGCCAGCAGCCGCAACAGGGGAACGAGTGAGCAGTACTTC
CDR3 protein: CASSRNRGTSEQYF

clone size: once
V gene: TRBV5-1
J gene: TRBJ1-3
D gene: TRBD1
CDR3 DNA: TGCGCCAGCAGCTCGCAGGGGGCATCTGGAAACACCATATATTTT
CDR3 protein: CASSSQGASGNTIYF

clone size: -
V gene: TRBV10-2
J gene: TRBJ2-1
D gene: TRBD2
CDR3 DNA: TGCGCCAGCAGGCTAGCGGGAGGTAGGAATGAGCAGTTCTTC
CDR3 protein: CASRLAGGRNEQFF

clone size: -
V gene: TRBV29-1
J gene: TRBJ1-6
D gene: TRBD1
CDR3 DNA: TGCAGCGTTGCTGGGGACAGGGATTCACCCCTCCACTTT
CDR3 protein: CSVAGDRDSPLHF

clone size: -
V gene: TRBV11-2
J gene: TRBJ2-1
D gene: TRBD2
CDR3 DNA: TGTGCCAGCAGCTCGCAAGCGGGAGGGCTCTACAATGAGCAGTTCTTC
CDR3 protein: CASSSQAGGLYNEQFF

clone size: -
V gene: TRBV27
J gene: TRBJ1-1
D gene: -
CDR3 DNA: TGTGCCAGCAGTTTACTTCGCCACGCTGAAGCTTTCTTT
CDR3 protein: CASSLLRHAEAFF

clone size: -
V gene: TRBV18
J gene: TRBJ1-5
D gene: TRBD1
CDR3 DNA: TGTGCCAGCTCCTCGGACAGGGGGAATCAGCCCCAGCATTTT
CDR3 protein: CASSSDRGNQPQHF

clone size: once
V gene: TRBV11-1
J gene: TRBJ2-1
D gene: -
CDR3 DNA: TGTGCCAGCGGACCGGACCGATCGTTGGAGCAGTTCTTC
CDR3 protein: CASGPDRSLEQFF

clone size: -
V gene: TRBV18
J gene: TRBJ2-7
D gene: -
CDR3 DNA: TGTGCCAGCTCCTCACAGCTATACGAGCAGTACTTC
CDR3 protein: CASSSQLYEQYF

clone size: -
V gene: TRBV5-1
J gene: TRBJ1-1
D gene: -
CDR3 DNA: TGCGCCAGCAGCTTAGGACCGGGATCAAACACTGAAGCTTTCTTT
CDR3 protein: CASSLGPGSNTEAFF

clone size: -
V gene: TRBV28
J gene: TRBJ1-4
D gene: -
CDR3 DNA: TGTGCCAGCAGTTTAATCAGGGCGGAAAAACTGTTTTTT
CDR3 protein: CASSLIRAEKLFF

clone size: -
V gene: TRBV6-1
J gene: TRBJ1-1
D gene: -
CDR3 DNA: TGTGCCAGCAGTGAAAACAGGGTGAACACTGAAGCTTTCTTT
CDR3 protein: CASSENRVNTEAFF

clone size: -
V gene: TRBV15
J gene: TRBJ1-1
D gene: TRBD1
CDR3 DNA: TGTGCCACCAGCAGAGATGGGGGACAGGGATCAGCTTTCTTT
CDR3 protein: CATSRDGGQGSAFF

clone size: -
V gene: TRBV6-1
J gene: TRBJ2-3
D gene: TRBD1
CDR3 DNA: TGTGCCAGCAGTGCAACTAAGACAGGGGGCTACGATACGCAGTATTTT
CDR3 protein: CASSATKTGGYDTQYF

clone size: -
V gene: TRBV27
J gene: TRBJ2-3
D gene: -
CDR3 DNA: TGTGCCAGCAGTTTAAGGTTTGGACTCAGGGATACGCAGTATTTT
CDR3 protein: CASSLRFGLRDTQYF

clone size: -
V gene: TRBV2
J gene: TRBJ2-7
D gene: -
CDR3 DNA: TGTGCCAGCAGTGGGGCAGTCTCCTACGAGCAGTACTTC
CDR3 protein: CASSGAVSYEQYF